The source of this TCR beta chain is a study of T cell changes during pregnancy in multiple sclerosis. V lost 8 bases to trimming and J lost 0 bases, with 10 bases between them. This CDR3 is built from 13 residues. CDR1 is LNHDA and CDR2 is SQIVND in the germline V gene (reference sequence). The protocol was immunoSEQ multiplex PCR, while the TCRdb copy is restricted to in-frame clones and leaves out a portion. The sample gives 70,000 to 80,000 clones, about 85% of which show up once; approximately 3.3% is in the top ten. V and J are TRBV19 and TRBJ1-1; D might be TRBD1 (6 bases). The clonotype originates from a female donor with multiple sclerosis, enrolled in a pregnancy study. The sample was peripheral blood, taken before pregnancy. This chain's CDR3 is CASATGLNTEAFF. The CDR3 region has the DNA TGTGCCAGTGCGACAGGTTTGAACACTGAAGCTTTCTTT. The whole variable domain, remainder taken from reference TRBV19 and TRBJ1-1, is DGGITQSPKYLFRKEGQNVTLSCEQNLNHDAMYWYRQDPGQGLRLIYYSQIVNDFQKGDIAEGYSVSREKKESFPLTVTSAQKNPTAFYLCASATGLNTEAFFGQGTRLTVV.